This T cell receptor beta chain was retrieved from a study of CD4 T cells in relation to SARS-CoV-2 and coronaviruses. At the level of the study: After less than 11 days of antigen culture, PBMC TCR beta CDR3s were sequenced.

Generated by immunoSEQ multiplex PCR, the TCRdb table keeps only in-frame clones and is missing some. The sample carries about 19,000 clones, about 80% recorded once. The unexposed donors gave CD4+ T cells in about 2010-2019, prior to COVID-19. CD4+ T cells were isolated from the cells after around 11 days of culture. Cultures received half-medium IL-2 refreshes on days 3 and 7. This clone occurred a few times. Its antigen remains unknown. Regarding the study as a whole: No crossreactivity against non-spike viral proteins was tested here.

Specimen: CD4+ T cells from PBMCs, cultured in vitro. The receptor's source is a human donor in good health.

The CDR3 here is CASSVGPGDGPQHF. The CDR3 DNA follows: TGTGCCAGCAGCGTAGGTCCAGGGGATGGGCCCCAGCATTTT. The V call is TRBV9, the J call TRBJ1-5, with a weak D call TRBD1 (6 bases). The CDR3 is 14 residues long. Trimming pared 0 bases from V and 9 bases from J, leaving 13 bases between. Germline assignment: CDR1 SGDLS and CDR2 YYNGEE.